This T cell receptor beta chain derives from a study of brain T cells in children with intractable seizures. The CDR3 length is 15 residues. V shed 4 bases and J shed 7 bases, with 15 bases lying between them. Germline CDR1 and CDR2: SGHKS and YYEKEE (reference sequence). Time point noted: blood from clinic visit 5 months post-surgery; TSC patient then seizure free. Sequencing was limited to surgery cases with top T cell transcript signatures in brain tissue. At least one anti-epileptic drug was given before surgery. Sequencing was performed with immunoSEQ multiplex PCR; in TCRdb, only in-frame clones are kept and a portion is missing. This table has about 340,000 clones, 93% appearing once.

The sequenced sample was peripheral blood, obtained roughly 5 months after surgery. The clonotype comes from a boy in the first two years of life with tuberous sclerosis and intractable seizures. This rearrangement joins TRBV5-5 to TRBJ1-6; D is possibly TRBD1 (5 bases). The CDR3 spells CASSEGLGGNSPLHF. CDR3 coding DNA: TGTGCCAGCAGCGAAGGGTTGGGGGGGAATTCACCCCTCCACTTT.